Reported below is one TCR beta chain. Its antigen is as yet unknown. The data belong to a study of OX40 agonist ivuxolimab in advanced cancers. On the study more broadly: Ivuxolimab is a fully human IgG2 antibody that activates OX40 (CD134). Dose-escalation patients' cancers were hepatocellular carcinoma, melanoma, renal cell or head and neck cancer.

Trimming left V 0 bases short and J 4 bases short, with 15 bases between. The CDR3 totals 16 residues. Germline CDR1 and CDR2: LNHNV and YYDKDF (reference sequence). TCRdb's copy holds only in-frame clones and misses some; the assay was immunoSEQ multiplex PCR. The sample records roughly 29,000 clones, approximately 90% being singletons. Study conclusions and caveats: There were, on average, more expanded clones in CD8+ T cells than in CD4+.

Sequencing used CD4+ or CD8+ T cells sorted from blood, obtained in a trial of the OX40 agonist ivuxolimab. This chain connects TRBV15 to TRBJ2-5; D unresolved. The clonotype originates from an adult with an advanced solid tumor such as melanoma, head and neck, liver or kidney cancer. The CDR3 DNA reads TGTGCCACCAGCAGAGACGCCGTCGGTTTGCGAGAGACCCAGTACTTC. This sequence encodes CATSRDAVGLRETQYF.